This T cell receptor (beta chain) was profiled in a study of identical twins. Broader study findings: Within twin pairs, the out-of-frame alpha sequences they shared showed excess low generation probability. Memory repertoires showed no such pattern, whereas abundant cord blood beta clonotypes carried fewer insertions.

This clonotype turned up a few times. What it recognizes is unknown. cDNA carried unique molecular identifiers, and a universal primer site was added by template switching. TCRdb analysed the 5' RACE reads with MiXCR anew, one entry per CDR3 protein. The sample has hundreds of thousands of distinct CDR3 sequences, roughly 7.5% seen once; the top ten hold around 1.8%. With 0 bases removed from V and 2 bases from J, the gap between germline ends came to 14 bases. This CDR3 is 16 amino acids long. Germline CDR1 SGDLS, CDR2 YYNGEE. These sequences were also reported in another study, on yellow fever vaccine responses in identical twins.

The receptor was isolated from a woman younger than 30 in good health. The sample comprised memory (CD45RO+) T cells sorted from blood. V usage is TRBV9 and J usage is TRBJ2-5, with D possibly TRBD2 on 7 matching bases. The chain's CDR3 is CASSVGRGGGQETQYF. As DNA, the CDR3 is TGTGCCAGCAGCGTAGGAAGGGGAGGGGGGCAAGAGACCCAGTACTTC.